A selection of T cell receptor beta chains follows, all from one sample in a study of T-cell reconstitution after alpha-beta-depleted transplantation in children. TCRdb re-derived calls from the PCR reads in MiXCR, one entry per CDR3 protein. This table has around 140,000 distinct CDR3 sequences, roughly 9% appearing once. Here the sequenced sample was PBMCs, mostly from graft donor cells, taken 180 days after TCRalphabeta/CD19-depleted stem cell transplant. The receptors stem from a female patient between 2 and 10 years old who had a stem cell transplant for congenital amegakaryocytic thrombocytopenia, so the T cells may come from the graft donor. Both conserved end residues are part of each CDR3. D genes are given only for firm matches. The size of a clone is reported for some rows only, either as once, few or many, or as a class for expanded clones.

CDR3 length: 14
J gene: TRBJ2-1
clone size: NA
D gene: NA
V gene: TRBV19
CDR3 DNA: TGTGCCAGTAGGGAGGCGGGGAAATACAATGAGCAGTTCTTC
CDR3 protein: CASREAGKYNEQFF

CDR3 length: 13
J gene: TRBJ1-2
clone size: many
D gene: NA
V gene: TRBV5-4
CDR3 DNA: TGTGCCAGCAGCTTTTGGGGGGGCCGGGGCTACACCTTC
CDR3 protein: CASSFWGGRGYTF

CDR3 length: 16
J gene: TRBJ2-1
clone size: NA
D gene: TRBD2
V gene: TRBV20-1
CDR3 DNA: TGCAGTGCTAGAGATCTGGCGGGGGGCTCCTACAATGAGCAGTTCTTC
CDR3 protein: CSARDLAGGSYNEQFF

CDR3 length: 12
J gene: TRBJ2-7
clone size: NA
D gene: NA
V gene: TRBV20-1
CDR3 DNA: TGCAGTGCCGGGGAGTCCGCCTACGAGCAGTACTTC
CDR3 protein: CSAGESAYEQYF

CDR3 length: 15
J gene: TRBJ2-3
clone size: few
D gene: TRBD1
V gene: TRBV20-1
CDR3 DNA: TGCAGTACTAGACAACCCAGGGGGCATGGAGATACGCAGTATTTT
CDR3 protein: CSTRQPRGHGDTQYF

CDR3 length: 16
J gene: TRBJ1-3
clone size: many
D gene: NA
V gene: TRBV5-1
CDR3 DNA: TGCGCCAGCAGCAGCTCGCTGGGGTCACCTGGAAACACCATATATTTT
CDR3 protein: CASSSSLGSPGNTIYF

CDR3 length: 13
J gene: TRBJ2-5
clone size: NA
D gene: NA
V gene: TRBV12-3/TRBV12-4
CDR3 DNA: TGTGCCAGCAGGCAGGGTGTCCAAGAGACCCAGTACTTC
CDR3 protein: CASRQGVQETQYF

CDR3 length: 15
J gene: TRBJ1-4
clone size: many
D gene: TRBD1
V gene: TRBV20-1
CDR3 DNA: TGCAGTGCTAGAGTTCCCGACAGGGGTTACGAAAAACTGTTTTTT
CDR3 protein: CSARVPDRGYEKLFF

CDR3 length: 13
J gene: TRBJ1-4
clone size: many
D gene: NA
V gene: TRBV28
CDR3 DNA: TGTGCCAGCAGTTTCCCGGCAGCAGAAAAACTGTTTTTT
CDR3 protein: CASSFPAAEKLFF

CDR3 length: 14
J gene: TRBJ2-7
clone size: many
D gene: TRBD1
V gene: TRBV5-1
CDR3 DNA: TGCGCCAGCAGCTTCGGACAGGGCCTAGGGGAGCAGTACTTC
CDR3 protein: CASSFGQGLGEQYF

CDR3 length: 13
J gene: TRBJ2-1
clone size: many
D gene: TRBD1
V gene: TRBV29-1
CDR3 DNA: TGCAGCCTAGAGGGGACAGATTACAATGAGCAGTTCTTC
CDR3 protein: CSLEGTDYNEQFF

CDR3 length: 13
J gene: TRBJ1-4
clone size: many
D gene: NA
V gene: TRBV7-2
CDR3 DNA: TGTGCCAGCAGCTTAGCGTCTGGGGAAAAACTGTTTTTT
CDR3 protein: CASSLASGEKLFF

CDR3 length: 14
J gene: TRBJ2-1
clone size: few
D gene: TRBD2
V gene: TRBV5-1
CDR3 DNA: TGCGCCAGCAGCTTGCTAGCGGGGACCTTTGAGCAGTTCTTC
CDR3 protein: CASSLLAGTFEQFF

CDR3 length: 12
J gene: TRBJ2-3
clone size: NA
D gene: NA
V gene: TRBV12-3/TRBV12-4
CDR3 DNA: TGTGCCAGCTGTGGTACTAAATTTAAGCAGTATTTT
CDR3 protein: CASCGTKFKQYF

CDR3 length: 14
J gene: TRBJ2-3
clone size: many
D gene: TRBD1
V gene: TRBV14
CDR3 DNA: TGTGCCAGCAGCCAACCAGGGGGCGGAGATACGCAGTATTTT
CDR3 protein: CASSQPGGGDTQYF

CDR3 length: 14
J gene: TRBJ2-6
clone size: many
D gene: NA
V gene: TRBV6-5
CDR3 DNA: TGTGCCAGCACCGCATACTCTGGGGCCAACGTCCTGACTTTC
CDR3 protein: CASTAYSGANVLTF

CDR3 length: 14
J gene: TRBJ1-2
clone size: NA
D gene: NA
V gene: TRBV4-1
CDR3 DNA: TGCGCCAGCAGCCATTTCCCCAAGAGGTATGGCTACACCTTC
CDR3 protein: CASSHFPKRYGYTF

CDR3 length: 14
J gene: TRBJ2-7
clone size: many
D gene: NA
V gene: TRBV5-1
CDR3 DNA: TGCGCCAGCAGCTTCGAGGACGGATACTACGAGCAGTACTTC
CDR3 protein: CASSFEDGYYEQYF

CDR3 length: 15
J gene: TRBJ2-4
clone size: many
D gene: TRBD1
V gene: TRBV10-3
CDR3 DNA: TGTGCCATCAGTGGGACAGGGGGCGCTGGGAACATTCAGTACTTC
CDR3 protein: CAISGTGGAGNIQYF

CDR3 length: 16
J gene: TRBJ2-2
clone size: NA
D gene: NA
V gene: TRBV19
CDR3 DNA: TGTGCCAGTAGTATAAACCCGGGACAGAACACCGGGGAGCTGTTTTTT
CDR3 protein: CASSINPGQNTGELFF

CDR3 length: 14
J gene: TRBJ2-2
clone size: few
D gene: TRBD1
V gene: TRBV6-1
CDR3 DNA: TGTGCCAGGGGACGACAGGGCCGCACCGGGGAGCTGTTTTTT
CDR3 protein: CARGRQGRTGELFF

CDR3 length: 14
J gene: TRBJ2-3
clone size: many
D gene: NA
V gene: TRBV5-1
CDR3 DNA: TGCGCCAGCAGCTCCGGACAGTTCACAGATACGCAGTATTTT
CDR3 protein: CASSSGQFTDTQYF